Listed here are 26 T cell receptor beta chains from one sample, sequenced in a study of CD8+ T cells in alopecia areata. RNA was extracted and reverse transcribed into cDNA as the sequencing template. Some clones are missing from TCRdb's copy, which holds only in-frame ones; the method was immunoSEQ multiplex PCR. The sample lists roughly 150,000 clones, approximately 60% seen once, with around 4.8% in the top ten. The sample was CD4+ T cells sorted from blood. The receptor set was obtained from a human donor in good health.

The chain has TRBV6-5 and TRBJ2-7, with D perhaps matching TRBD2 (5 bases). This CDR3 is 14 amino acids long. Germline V lookup: CDR1 MNHEY, CDR2 SVGAGI. The V end was cut by 8 bases, the J end by 2 bases, with 16 bases between. The CDR3 coding sequence is TGTGCCAGCCGGACTCCCGGTGGGACCTACGAGCAGTACTTC. Protein sequence: CASRTPGGTYEQYF.

This clone has a handful of counts. V and J are TRBV2 and TRBJ1-1; no clear D. This CDR3 spans 13 amino acids. The V gene lost 4 bases and the J gene lost 11 bases, with 17 bases spanning the gap. Germline assignment: CDR1 SNHLY and CDR2 FYNNEI. CDR3 sequence reads: CASSGEPSVEAFF. CDR3 in DNA: TGTGCCAGCAGTGGGGAACCTAGTGTGGAGGCTTTCTTT.

This clone has a handful of counts. The J gene is TRBJ2-1, the V gene TRBV7-9, with D maybe TRBD1 (5 bases). Trimming stripped 4 bases from V and 10 bases from J, with 14 bases between. The germline V gene has CDR1 SEHNR and CDR2 FQNEAQ (reference sequence). The CDR3 sequence is 13 residues long. The CDR3 sequence is CASSSVVGAEQFF. The DNA for the CDR3 is TGTGCCAGCAGCTCCGTGGTAGGGGCGGAGCAGTTCTTC. Together with reference TRBV7-9 and TRBJ2-1, the CDR3 gives the full variable domain: DTGVSQNPRHKITKRGQNVTFRCDPISEHNRLYWYRQTLGQGPEFLTYFQNEAQLEKSRLLSDRFSAERPKGSFSTLEIQRTEQGDSAMYLCASSSVVGAEQFFGPGTRLTVL.

The gene calls are TRBV6-5 and TRBJ2-7; D is ambiguous. The ends were cut back, 2 bases at V and 1 base at J, with 6 bases in the middle. Germline CDR1 MNHEY, CDR2 SVGAGI. The CDR3 runs 13 residues. The CDR3 loop reads CASSYLGSYEQYF. In nucleotides, the CDR3 is TGTGCCAGCAGTTACCTAGGTTCCTACGAGCAGTACTTC.

Here the CDR3 reads CASSLVLAGYQETQYF. The CDR3, as DNA: TGTGCCAGCAGCTTAGTTCTAGCGGGATACCAAGAGACCCAGTACTTC. The chain links TRBV11-2 to TRBJ2-5; TRBD2 matches 9 bases. V was clipped by 1 base and J by 0 bases; unmatched bases: 3. The CDR3 runs 16 residues. Per the germline V gene, CDR1 is SGHAT and CDR2 is FQNNGV.

The rearrangement links TRBV19 to TRBJ2-7; 7 bases are a match to TRBD1. The CDR3 loop spans 13 amino acids. Germline V gives CDR1 LNHDA, CDR2 SQIVND (reference sequence). V shed 6 bases, J shed 1 base, and the junction held 3 bases outside the gene matches. In DNA form, the CDR3 reads TGTGCCAGTAGCGCGGACAGGTCCTACGAGCAGTACTTC. It encodes CASSADRSYEQYF.

This chain uses TRBV29-1 with TRBJ1-1; D remains ambiguous. The CDR3 spans 15 residues. Germline CDR1 is SQVTM and CDR2 is ANQGSEA. Trimming took off 0 bases at V and 1 base at J, with 12 bases between the two ends. CDR3 region: CSVEDRPRPNTEAFF. The DNA for the CDR3 is TGCAGCGTTGAAGATAGACCCAGGCCGAACACTGAAGCTTTCTTT.

V usage is TRBV7-9 and J usage is TRBJ1-2; no firm D call. Germline-derived CDR1 and CDR2 are SEHNR and FQNEAQ (reference sequence). The CDR3 contains 16 residues. V was trimmed by 5 bases and J by 2 bases, leaving 18 bases between them. Written as DNA, the CDR3 is TGTGCCAGCAGCCCCAAGGGCCTCGAGGGAAACTATGGCTACACCTTC. Its translation: CASSPKGLEGNYGYTF.

The chain uses TRBV7-3 and TRBJ2-1; 9 nucleotides line up with TRBD2. Germline V gives CDR1 SGHTA, CDR2 FQGTGA. The CDR3 is 15 amino acids. Losses at the gene ends were 5 bases for V and 7 bases for J; bases not matched to a gene: 9. The DNA for the CDR3 is TGTGCCAGCAGCGGCGGGACTAGCCCCTTTAATGAGCAGTTCTTC. Translation gives CASSGGTSPFNEQFF.

This CDR3 is CASSRGQGEAFF. The CDR3 DNA is TGCGCCAGCAGCAGGGGGCAGGGCGAAGCTTTCTTT. This chain links TRBV5-1 with TRBJ1-1; TRBD1 agrees at 7 bases. Germline assignment: CDR1 SGHRS and CDR2 YFSETQ. V dropped 4 bases and J dropped 8; count of bases not matched to a gene: 5. The CDR3 covers 12 residues.

This clone has only a few counts. V is TRBV5-1 and J is TRBJ2-3; 7 positions match TRBD1. Germline V lookup: CDR1 SGHRS, CDR2 YFSETQ. The CDR3 loop spans 15 amino acids. J gave up 3 bases and V 1 base, and 5 bases lay outside the gene matches. The CDR3 here is CASSLPTGSTDTQYF. The CDR3 DNA follows: TGCGCCAGCAGCTTGCCGACAGGGTCGACAGATACGCAGTATTTT.

The gene calls are TRBV4-2 and TRBJ1-5; the match to TRBD1 covers 7 bases. V lost 1 base and J lost 3; bases outside the gene matches: 3. The CDR3 has 15 amino acids. Germline CDR1 is LGHNA and CDR2 is YNFKEQ. The CDR3 sequence: CASSQAGGNNQPQHF. CDR3 nucleotide sequence: TGTGCCAGCAGCCAAGCAGGGGGGAACAATCAGCCCCAGCATTTT.

The rearrangement links TRBV20-1 to TRBJ2-1, with a weak D call TRBD2 (6 bases). V was pared by 6 bases and J by 10 bases, with 13 bases between. CDR3 size: 11 residues. Germline CDR1 and CDR2: DFQATT and SNEGSKA (reference sequence). In DNA, the CDR3 is TGCAGTGCCAATATCCGGGAGGAGCAGTTCTTC. Amino acid sequence: CSANIREEQFF.

In this sample, this clone turned up a few times. The rearrangement links TRBV6-1 to TRBJ1-5; D may be TRBD1 (5 bases). The germline V gene has CDR1 MNHNS and CDR2 SASEGT. This CDR3 spans 13 amino acids. Trimming pared 8 bases from V and 0 bases from J, leaving 8 bases between. CDR3 nucleotides: TGTGCCAGCTACGACAGTAGCAATCAGCCCCAGCATTTT. Its translation: CASYDSSNQPQHF.

The gene calls are TRBV29-1 and TRBJ2-5, with a tentative D call TRBD2 (5 bases). The CDR3 runs to 11 residues. CDR1 SQVTM and CDR2 ANQGSEA come from the germline V gene. The V and J ends lost 1 base and 7 bases respectively, with 7 bases between them. The CDR3 reads CSVEGRGTQYF. The DNA for the CDR3 is TGCAGCGTTGAAGGTCGGGGGACCCAGTACTTC.

This clone was picked up a small number of times. The chain links TRBV18 to TRBJ2-5, with no clear D. The CDR3 is 13 amino acids. The V end lost 6 bases, the J end lost 1 base, and 9 bases lay between the germline ends. CDR1 KGHSH and CDR2 LQKENI come from the germline V gene. As DNA, the CDR3 is TGTGCCAGCTCCTCCCGATCCCAAGAGACCCAGTACTTC. Its protein is CASSSRSQETQYF. The complete variable domain, with remaining parts taken from reference TRBV18 and TRBJ2-5, reads NAGVMQNPRHLVRRRGQEARLRCSPMKGHSHVYWYRQLPEEGLKFMVYLQKENIIDESGMPKERFSAEFPKEGPSILRIQQVVRGDSAAYFCASSSRSQETQYFGPGTRLLVL.

This chain uses TRBV30 with TRBJ1-2, with TRBD1 matching 8 bases. The junction had 0 bases not matched to a gene; V was cut back by 3 bases and J by 3 bases. CDR3 size: 12 residues. Germline lookup yields CDR1 GTSNPN and CDR2 SVGIG (reference sequence). CDR3 nucleotides: TGTGCCTGGAGGGACAGGGACTATGGCTACACCTTC. Its protein product is CAWRDRDYGYTF.

V is TRBV25-1 and J is TRBJ1-2; D gene ambiguous. The V end lost 1 base, the J end lost 2 bases, and 11 bases lay between the germline ends. The CDR3 length is 15 residues. Germline CDR1 is MGHDK and CDR2 is SYGVNS. The CDR3 sequence is CASSEFGSKNYGYTF. DNA of the CDR3: TGTGCCAGCAGTGAATTCGGTTCCAAAAACTATGGCTACACCTTC.

This clone was recorded a few times. The chain links TRBV19 to TRBJ2-2, with unresolved D. CDR3 size: 17 residues. The V and J ends lost 6 bases and 2 bases respectively, with 19 bases between them. Germline CDR1 is LNHDA and CDR2 is SQIVND (reference sequence). CDR3 nucleotide sequence: TGTGCCAGTAGCCTCGCGCACGGCGGCCCAAACACCGGGGAGCTGTTTTTT. Amino acid sequence: CASSLAHGGPNTGELFF.

The genes are TRBV2 and TRBJ2-6; 12 bases map to TRBD2. Germline V gene data show CDR1 as SNHLY and CDR2 as FYNNEI. The CDR3 covers 16 residues. The J segment lost 2 bases and the V segment lost 8 bases, leaving 4 bases of the junction unmatched. CDR3 in amino acids: CASSGLAGPGANVLTF. CDR3 sequence (DNA): TGTGCCAGCTCTGGACTAGCGGGACCTGGGGCCAACGTCCTGACTTTC.

This chain links TRBV14 with TRBJ2-1; 7 positions agree with TRBD2. The germline gives CDR1 SGHDN, CDR2 FVKESK. J lost 4 bases, V lost 4 bases, and 13 bases had no gene match. This CDR3 comprises 17 residues. CDR3 region: CASSRRRPGLNYNEQFF. In nucleotides, the CDR3 is TGTGCCAGCAGCCGTAGGAGGCCGGGACTAAATTACAATGAGCAGTTCTTC.

This rearrangement joins TRBV29-1 to TRBJ2-1; no definite D call. Trimming took 7 bases from V and 9 from J, leaving 13 bases between them. There are 11 residues in the CDR3. Germline V lookup: CDR1 SQVTM, CDR2 ANQGSEA. CDR3 loop: CSGTREIEQFF. Here the CDR3 DNA reads TGCAGCGGAACGAGAGAGATTGAGCAGTTCTTC.

The chain recombines TRBV29-1 with TRBJ2-1; perhaps TRBD1 as D (6 bases). Germline CDR1 is SQVTM and CDR2 is ANQGSEA. The V gene lost 5 bases and the J gene lost 7 bases, with 12 bases spanning the gap. The CDR3 is 12 residues long. The CDR3 coding sequence is TGCAGCGTTAGTACAGGGCGGAATGAGCAGTTCTTC. Translated: CSVSTGRNEQFF.

The rearrangement links TRBV29-1 to TRBJ2-7, with D possibly matching TRBD2 (5 bases). This CDR3 spans 15 amino acids. The V end was cut by 3 bases, the J end by 2 bases, with 17 bases between. Germline V lookup: CDR1 SQVTM, CDR2 ANQGSEA. The CDR3 DNA reads as TGCAGCGTTGAGGCTGGGCGGGCATATACCTACGAGCAGTACTTC. It specifies CSVEAGRAYTYEQYF.

The chain combines TRBV4-2 with TRBJ1-5; 7 nucleotides align to TRBD1. This CDR3 is 14 amino acids long. The trim removed 3 bases at V and 5 bases at J, leaving 4 bases unmatched. Germline CDR1 and CDR2: LGHNA and YNFKEQ. CDR3 sequence: CASSQGQTHQPQHF. CDR3 coding DNA: TGTGCCAGCAGCCAGGGACAGACTCATCAGCCCCAGCATTTT.

This clone showed up just a few times. V is TRBV29-1 and J is TRBJ2-1, with 7 nucleotides matching TRBD1. There are 13 residues in the CDR3. The V gene end was trimmed by 6 bases and the J gene end by 6 bases; junction bases not matched to a gene: 8. Germline CDR1 and CDR2: SQVTM and ANQGSEA. In DNA, the CDR3 is TGCAGCGTACGACAGGGTTTCCCCAATGAGCAGTTCTTC. Its translation: CSVRQGFPNEQFF.